This paragraph covers one T cell receptor (beta chain) sequence. Its specific antigen is unknown. Within one base of it there is no much larger clone, and no base qualities were kept. For each of the ten tumor samples, the AllPrep DNA/RNA mini kit was used to purify genomic DNA and total RNA simultaneously. Every RNA sample had an OD 260/280 ratio above 1.9 and an RNA integrity number above 6.5. CDR1 and CDR2, per the germline V gene (reference sequence), are DFQATT and SNEGSKA. The junction carries 14 bases between V and J, which are trimmed by 0 bases and 8 bases respectively. The CDR3 sequence holds 15 residues, the cysteine and phenylalanine included. Of the read, only the CDR3 DNA is kept; its 45 bases are in frame from base 1. This sample was taken from a study of tumor-infiltrating lymphocytes in glioblastoma multiforme (dated by TCRdb to 2016 to 2017). Study-level background: Whether intratumoral genomic heterogeneity fosters TIL diversity was tested through joint investigation of somatic mutations, TIL diversity and immune response activity. The paper's findings and limits, for the study overall: T cells were not sorted into functional subsets, which the authors noted as a future improvement. Generalizability was limited because only one glioblastoma patient was included in the TCR and somatic mutation analysis. Clone frequencies may be distorted by RNA-based TCR sequencing because unequal numbers of TCR transcripts are carried by T cells.

Using a modified ARM-PCR protocol with multiple V-beta primers and a C-beta primer, the team built TCRB libraries from RNA through three nested multiplex PCR rounds. Starting from about 550 ng of total RNA, TCRB-specific cDNA was synthesized using ProtoScript II Reverse Transcriptase and a C-beta primer. No unique molecular identifiers were described for the TCRB libraries. In the third PCR, barcodes and adapters were added over about 23 cycles with Deep VentR (exo-) polymerase, after which 250-500 bp bands were gel purified. An Illumina HiSeq 2500 was used to sequence the TCRB libraries with 250 bp paired-end reads. Per the source publication's procedure: The reads were cleaned with Trimmomatic, merged with FLASH and assigned V, D and J segments with MiGEC before being analyzed in VDJtools. Repertoire diversity was quantified with the Shannon-Wiener diversity index calculated using VDJtools. TCRdb cleaned the public reads at Q25 with fastp, built clones with MiXCR and kept in-frame beta chains. Each entry is one CDR3 protein sequence, shown with its most common DNA and genes. For this entry, the V and J calls and clone size follow TCRdb and not the study's own pipeline. Recorded for this sample are some 32,000 distinct CDR3 sequences; roughly three fifths of them occurred a single time. Approximately 31% of the sample rests with the top ten.

The TCR comes from a male donor with glioblastoma. The chain is assembled from TRBV20-1 and TRBJ1-6, with an unclear D gene assignment. The sample comprised brain tumor tissue. The CDR3 in this case is CSARDPTGIDSPLHF. The sequenced DNA is TGCAGTGCTAGAGATCCCACGGGGATCGATTCACCCCTCCACTTT.